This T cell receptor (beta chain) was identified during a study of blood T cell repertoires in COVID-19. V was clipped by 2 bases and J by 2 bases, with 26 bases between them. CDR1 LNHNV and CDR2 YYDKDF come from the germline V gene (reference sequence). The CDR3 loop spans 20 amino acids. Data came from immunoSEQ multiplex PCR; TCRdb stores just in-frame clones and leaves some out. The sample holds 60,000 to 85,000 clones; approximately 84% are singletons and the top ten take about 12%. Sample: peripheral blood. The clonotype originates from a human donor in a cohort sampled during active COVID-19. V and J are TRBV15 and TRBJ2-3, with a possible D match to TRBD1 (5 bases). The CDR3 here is CATSRTKSLGQREITDTQYF. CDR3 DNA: TGTGCCACCAGCAGAACAAAGTCCTTGGGGCAGCGAGAGATCACAGATACGCAGTATTTT.